This T cell receptor beta chain derives from a study of shared clonotypes between healthy human individuals. Across the whole study: The donors, two women and a few men, were aged 18 to 49. Whole-study results and caveats: The study generally estimated greater richness for naive than memory subsets.

Naive CD8 isolation took CD45RO-negative cells positively selected for CCR7 and excluded terminally differentiated effector memory CD45RA+ cells. Germline assignment: CDR1 SGDLS and CDR2 YYNGEE. The V and J ends lost 0 bases and 6 bases respectively, with 1 base between them. This CDR3 region has 11 residues. This clone occurred a few times. What it recognizes is unknown. Within the sample, other DNA sequences also encode this same CDR3. The input for sorted-subset replicate PCRs was 200 to 250 ng DNA, around 27,000 T cell genomes. The method was immunoSEQ multiplex PCR; TCRdb's version includes in-frame clones alone and lacks a portion of them. Seen here are 1.5 million to 2.5 million clones, around 96% observed once, and the top ten hold more than 0.9%.

The rearrangement uses TRBV9 and TRBJ2-1; no definite D call. Source material: naive CD8+ T cells sorted from blood. This TCR derives from a man between 18 and 29 years old in good health. CDR3: CASSVANEQFF. The CDR3, as DNA: TGTGCCAGCAGCGTAGCCAATGAGCAGTTCTTC.